The clone carrying this T cell receptor beta chain was observed a handful of times. Described treatment: 15 to 20 received Ad26.COV2.S at low or high dose, single or two shots; 5 received placebo; per-sample allocation not given. Sampling took place 63 days after the first vaccine or placebo injection. Vaccination used an Ad26 vector expressing Wuhan-strain SARS-CoV-2 spike. This CDR3 spans 16 amino acids. Looked up from germline, CDR1 is SGHAT and CDR2 is FQNNGV. The ends lost 4 bases at V and 0 bases at J; junction bases unmatched: 8. These data are taken from a study of Ad26.COV2.S vaccination and SARS-CoV-2 variants. Overall study: Ad26.COV2.S arm of COV1001 included the donor. Into the muscle, Ad26.COV2.S was dosed once or twice, 56 days apart.

Data came from immunoSEQ multiplex PCR; TCRdb stores just in-frame clones and leaves some out. The sample holds just over 350,000 clones, roughly 85% seen once. This clonotype was obtained from a person between 18 and 60 years old who received the Ad26.COV2.S COVID-19 vaccine or a placebo. The V gene is TRBV11-2, the J gene TRBJ2-7; 8 nucleotides line up with TRBD2. The sample in question was peripheral blood, obtained in a trial of Ad26.COV2.S vaccine versus placebo. CDR3 region: CASSSSGTRGSYEQYF. The DNA of the CDR3 is TGTGCCAGCAGCTCGTCCGGGACTAGGGGCTCCTACGAGCAGTACTTC.